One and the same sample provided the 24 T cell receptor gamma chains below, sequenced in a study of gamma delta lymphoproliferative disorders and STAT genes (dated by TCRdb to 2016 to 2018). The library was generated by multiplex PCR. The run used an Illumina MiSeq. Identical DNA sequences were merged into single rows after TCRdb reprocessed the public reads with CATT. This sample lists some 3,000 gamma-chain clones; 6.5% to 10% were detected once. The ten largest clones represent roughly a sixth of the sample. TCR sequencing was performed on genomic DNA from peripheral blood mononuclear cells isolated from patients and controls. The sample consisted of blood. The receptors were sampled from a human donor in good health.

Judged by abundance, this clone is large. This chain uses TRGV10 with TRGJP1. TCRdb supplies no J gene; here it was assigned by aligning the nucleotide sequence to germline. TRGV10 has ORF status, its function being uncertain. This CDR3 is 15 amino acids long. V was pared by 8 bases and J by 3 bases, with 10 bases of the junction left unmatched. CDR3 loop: CAAWDQVPTGWFKIF. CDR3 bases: TGTGCTGCGTGGGATCAGGTCCCCACTGGTTGGTTCAAGATATTT.

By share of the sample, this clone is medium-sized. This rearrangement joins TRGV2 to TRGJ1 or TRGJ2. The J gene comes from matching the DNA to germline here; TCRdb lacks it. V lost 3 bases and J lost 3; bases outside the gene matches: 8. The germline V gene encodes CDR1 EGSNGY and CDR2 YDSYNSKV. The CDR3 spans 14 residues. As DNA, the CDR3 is TGTGCCACCTGGGACCGGCCGGGTTATTATAAGAAACTCTTT. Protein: CATWDRPGYYKKLF.

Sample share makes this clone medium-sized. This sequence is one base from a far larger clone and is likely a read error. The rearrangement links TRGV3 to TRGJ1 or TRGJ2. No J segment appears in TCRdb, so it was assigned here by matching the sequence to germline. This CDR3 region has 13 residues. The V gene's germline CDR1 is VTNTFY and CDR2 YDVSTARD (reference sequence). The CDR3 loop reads CTTWDGFEYKKLF. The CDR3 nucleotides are TGTACCACCTGGGACGGCTTTGAGTATAAGAAACTCTTT.

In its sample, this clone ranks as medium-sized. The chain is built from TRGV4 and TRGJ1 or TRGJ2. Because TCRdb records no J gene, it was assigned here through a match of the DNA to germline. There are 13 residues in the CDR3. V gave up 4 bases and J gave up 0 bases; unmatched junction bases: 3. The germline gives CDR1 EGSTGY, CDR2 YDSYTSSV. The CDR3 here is CATWEPNYYKKLF. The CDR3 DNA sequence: TGTGCCACCTGGGAGCCGAATTATTATAAGAAACTCTTT.

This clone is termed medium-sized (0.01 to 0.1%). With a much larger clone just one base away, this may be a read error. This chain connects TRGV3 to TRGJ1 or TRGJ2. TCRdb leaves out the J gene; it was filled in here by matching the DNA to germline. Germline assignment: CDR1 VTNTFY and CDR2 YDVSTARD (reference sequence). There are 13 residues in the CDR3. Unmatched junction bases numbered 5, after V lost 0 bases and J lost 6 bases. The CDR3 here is CATWDRPGYKKLF. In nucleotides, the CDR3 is TGTGCCACCTGGGACAGGCCGGGTTATAAGAAACTCTTT.

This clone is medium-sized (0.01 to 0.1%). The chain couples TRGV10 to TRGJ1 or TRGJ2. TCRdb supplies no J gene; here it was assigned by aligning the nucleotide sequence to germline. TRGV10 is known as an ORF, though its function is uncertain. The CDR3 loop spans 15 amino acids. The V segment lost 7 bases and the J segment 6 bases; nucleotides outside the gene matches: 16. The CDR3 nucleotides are TGTGCTGCGTGGTCCCTCTGGGCCTCTAGTTATAAGAAACTCTTT. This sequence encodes CAAWSLWASSYKKLF.

The CDR3 nucleotides read TGTGCCACCTGGGACGGGGCGGAACTCTTT. This codes for CATWDGAELF. Here the V gene is TRGV5, but the J gene went uncalled. The CDR3 runs 10 residues. CDR1 is VINAFY, CDR2 YDVSNSKD, per germline.

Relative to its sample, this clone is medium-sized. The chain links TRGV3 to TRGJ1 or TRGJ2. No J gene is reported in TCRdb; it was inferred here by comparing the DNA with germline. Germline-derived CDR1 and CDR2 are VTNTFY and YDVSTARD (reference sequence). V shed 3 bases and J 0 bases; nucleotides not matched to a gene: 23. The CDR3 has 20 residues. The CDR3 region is CATWDGKGEGYTTNYYKKLF. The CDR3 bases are TGTGCCACCTGGGACGGTAAGGGGGAGGGTTATACCACGAATTATTATAAGAAACTCTTT.

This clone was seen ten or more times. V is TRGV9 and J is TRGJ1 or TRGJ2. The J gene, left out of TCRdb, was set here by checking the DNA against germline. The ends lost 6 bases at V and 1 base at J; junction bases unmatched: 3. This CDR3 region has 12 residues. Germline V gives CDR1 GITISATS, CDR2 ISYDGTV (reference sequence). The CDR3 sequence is CALWPNYYKKLF. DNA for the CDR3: TGTGCCTTGTGGCCTAATTATTATAAGAAACTCTTT.

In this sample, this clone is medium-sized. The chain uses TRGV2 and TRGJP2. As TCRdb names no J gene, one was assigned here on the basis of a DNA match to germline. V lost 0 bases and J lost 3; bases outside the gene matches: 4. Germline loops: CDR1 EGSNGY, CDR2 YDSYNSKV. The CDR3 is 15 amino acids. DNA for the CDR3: TGTGCCACCTGGGACGGGCCAGGTAGTGATTGGATCAAGACGTTT. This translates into CATWDGPGSDWIKTF.

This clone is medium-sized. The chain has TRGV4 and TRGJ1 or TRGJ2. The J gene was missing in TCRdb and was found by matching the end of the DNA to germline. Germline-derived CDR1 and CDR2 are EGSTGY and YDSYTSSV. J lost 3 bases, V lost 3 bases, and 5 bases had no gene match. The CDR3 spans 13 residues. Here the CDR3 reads CATWDRGYYKKLF. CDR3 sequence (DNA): TGTGCCACCTGGGATAGAGGTTATTATAAGAAACTCTTT.

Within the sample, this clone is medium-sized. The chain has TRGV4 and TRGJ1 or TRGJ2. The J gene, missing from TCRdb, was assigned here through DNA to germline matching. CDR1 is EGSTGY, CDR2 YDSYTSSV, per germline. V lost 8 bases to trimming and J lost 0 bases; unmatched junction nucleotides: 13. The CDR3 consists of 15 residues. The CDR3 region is CATLPSYSNYYKKLF. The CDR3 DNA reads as TGTGCCACCTTACCTTCCTATTCGAATTATTATAAGAAACTCTTT.

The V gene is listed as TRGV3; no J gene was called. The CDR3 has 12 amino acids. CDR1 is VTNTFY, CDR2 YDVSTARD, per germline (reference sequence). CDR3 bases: TGTGCCACCTGGGACAGAGACCAGAGAAAACTCTTT. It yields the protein CATWDRDQRKLF.

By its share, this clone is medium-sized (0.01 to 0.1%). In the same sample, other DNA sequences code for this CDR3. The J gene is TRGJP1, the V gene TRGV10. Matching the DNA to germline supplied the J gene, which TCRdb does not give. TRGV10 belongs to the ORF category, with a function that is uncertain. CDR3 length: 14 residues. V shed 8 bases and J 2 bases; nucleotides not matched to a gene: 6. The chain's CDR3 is CAAWDLTTGWFKIF. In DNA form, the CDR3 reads TGTGCTGCGTGGGACCTGACCACTGGTTGGTTCAAGATATTT.

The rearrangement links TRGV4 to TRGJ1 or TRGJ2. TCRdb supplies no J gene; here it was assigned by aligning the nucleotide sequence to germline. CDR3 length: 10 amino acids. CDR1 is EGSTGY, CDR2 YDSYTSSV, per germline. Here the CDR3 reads CAPGAGEKLF. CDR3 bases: TGTGCACCTGGGGCTGGGGAGAAACTCTTT.

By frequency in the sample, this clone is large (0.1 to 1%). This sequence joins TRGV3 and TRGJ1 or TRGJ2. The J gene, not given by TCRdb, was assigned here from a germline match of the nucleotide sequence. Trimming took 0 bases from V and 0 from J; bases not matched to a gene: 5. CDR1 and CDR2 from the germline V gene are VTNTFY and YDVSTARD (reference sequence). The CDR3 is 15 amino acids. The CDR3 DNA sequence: TGTGCCACCTGGGACAGGCCGAAGAATTATTATAAGAAACTCTTT. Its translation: CATWDRPKNYYKKLF.

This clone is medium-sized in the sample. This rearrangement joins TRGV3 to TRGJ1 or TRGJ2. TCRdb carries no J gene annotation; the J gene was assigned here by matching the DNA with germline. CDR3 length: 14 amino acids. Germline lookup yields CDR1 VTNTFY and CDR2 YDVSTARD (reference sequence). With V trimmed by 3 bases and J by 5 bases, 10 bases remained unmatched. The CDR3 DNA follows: TGTGCCACCTGGGACGGACCCCTGAATTATAAGAAACTCTTT. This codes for CATWDGPLNYKKLF.

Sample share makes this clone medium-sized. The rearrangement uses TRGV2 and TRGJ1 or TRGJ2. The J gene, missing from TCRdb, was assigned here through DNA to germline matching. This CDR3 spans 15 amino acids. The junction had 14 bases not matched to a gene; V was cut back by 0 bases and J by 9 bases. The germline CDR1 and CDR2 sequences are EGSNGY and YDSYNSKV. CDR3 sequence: CATWDGPKGVGKKLF. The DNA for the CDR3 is TGTGCCACCTGGGACGGGCCAAAGGGAGTCGGTAAGAAACTCTTT.

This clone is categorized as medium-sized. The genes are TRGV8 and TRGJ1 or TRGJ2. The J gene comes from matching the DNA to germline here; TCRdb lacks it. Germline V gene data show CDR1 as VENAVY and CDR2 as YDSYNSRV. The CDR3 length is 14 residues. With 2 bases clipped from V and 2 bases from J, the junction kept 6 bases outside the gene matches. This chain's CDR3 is CATWDMGDYYKKLF. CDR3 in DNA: TGTGCCACCTGGGATATGGGGGATTATTATAAGAAACTCTTT.

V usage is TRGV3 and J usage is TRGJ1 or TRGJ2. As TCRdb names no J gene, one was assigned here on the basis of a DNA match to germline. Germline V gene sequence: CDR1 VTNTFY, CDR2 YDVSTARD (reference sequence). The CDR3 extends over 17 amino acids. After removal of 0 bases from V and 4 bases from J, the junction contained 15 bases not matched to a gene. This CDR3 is CATWDRPSPFIYYKKLF. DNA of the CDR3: TGTGCCACCTGGGACAGGCCGTCCCCATTTATATATTATAAGAAACTCTTT.

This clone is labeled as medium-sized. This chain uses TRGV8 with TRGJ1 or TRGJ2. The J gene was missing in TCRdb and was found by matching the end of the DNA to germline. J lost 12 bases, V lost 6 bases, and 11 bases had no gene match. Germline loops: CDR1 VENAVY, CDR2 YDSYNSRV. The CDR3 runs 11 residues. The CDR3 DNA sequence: TGTGCCACCTGGTCTATGCGCGGGAAACTCTTT. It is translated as CATWSMRGKLF.

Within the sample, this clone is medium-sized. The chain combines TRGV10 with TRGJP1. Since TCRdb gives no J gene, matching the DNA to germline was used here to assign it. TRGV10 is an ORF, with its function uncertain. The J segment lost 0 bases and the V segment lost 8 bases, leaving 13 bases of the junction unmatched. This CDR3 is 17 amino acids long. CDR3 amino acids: CAAWPTTEDTTGWFKIF. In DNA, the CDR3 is TGTGCTGCGTGGCCCACCACGGAAGATACCACTGGTTGGTTCAAGATATTT.

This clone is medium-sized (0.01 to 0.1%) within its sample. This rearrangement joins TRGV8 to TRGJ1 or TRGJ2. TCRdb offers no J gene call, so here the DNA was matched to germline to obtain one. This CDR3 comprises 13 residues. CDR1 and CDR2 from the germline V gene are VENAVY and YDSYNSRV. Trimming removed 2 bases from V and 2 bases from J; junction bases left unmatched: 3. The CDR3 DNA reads TGTGCCACCTGGGATAAGGATTATTATAAGAAACTCTTT. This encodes CATWDKDYYKKLF.

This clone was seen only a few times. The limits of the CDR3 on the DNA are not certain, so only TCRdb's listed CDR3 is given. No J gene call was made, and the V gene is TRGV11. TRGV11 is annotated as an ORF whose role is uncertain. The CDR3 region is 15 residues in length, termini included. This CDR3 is CTTVPAENTGWFKIF.